This T cell receptor (beta chain) came from a study of Ad26.COV2.S vaccination and SARS-CoV-2 variants. Study background: Of the COV1001 trial arms, the Ad26.COV2.S arm included the donor. Donor got 5x10^10 or 1x10^11 viral particles of Ad26.COV2.S.

The treatment was: around 19 received Ad26.COV2.S at low or high dose, single or two shots; 5 received placebo; per-sample allocation not given. Samples were taken on day 63 after the first vaccine or placebo injection. The CDR3 runs to 13 residues. CDR1 and CDR2 from the germline V gene are SGHVS and FNYEAQ. V was cut by 3 bases and J by 8 bases, with 10 bases left in between. Note on this clone: The antigen is not known.

Findings of the study overall: The analyses of TCR breadth and depth may have understated the size of total T cell responses. In vaccinated individuals, spike-specific CD8+ and CD4+ T cell responses reportedly displayed substantial breadth.

TCRdb's table, derived via immunoSEQ multiplex PCR, lists solely in-frame clones and lacks some. This sample has about 410,000 clones; approximately 91% occur once, and the top ten carry 3% to 4.5%. The receptor was derived from a person aged 18 to 59 who received the Ad26.COV2.S COVID-19 vaccine or a placebo. The sequencing here drew on peripheral blood, taken in a trial of Ad26.COV2.S vaccine versus placebo. V is TRBV7-6 and J is TRBJ1-4; D may be TRBD1 (5 bases). CDR3 protein: CASSFGGREKLFF. The CDR3 region has the DNA TGTGCCAGCAGCTTCGGGGGGAGAGAAAAACTGTTTTTT.